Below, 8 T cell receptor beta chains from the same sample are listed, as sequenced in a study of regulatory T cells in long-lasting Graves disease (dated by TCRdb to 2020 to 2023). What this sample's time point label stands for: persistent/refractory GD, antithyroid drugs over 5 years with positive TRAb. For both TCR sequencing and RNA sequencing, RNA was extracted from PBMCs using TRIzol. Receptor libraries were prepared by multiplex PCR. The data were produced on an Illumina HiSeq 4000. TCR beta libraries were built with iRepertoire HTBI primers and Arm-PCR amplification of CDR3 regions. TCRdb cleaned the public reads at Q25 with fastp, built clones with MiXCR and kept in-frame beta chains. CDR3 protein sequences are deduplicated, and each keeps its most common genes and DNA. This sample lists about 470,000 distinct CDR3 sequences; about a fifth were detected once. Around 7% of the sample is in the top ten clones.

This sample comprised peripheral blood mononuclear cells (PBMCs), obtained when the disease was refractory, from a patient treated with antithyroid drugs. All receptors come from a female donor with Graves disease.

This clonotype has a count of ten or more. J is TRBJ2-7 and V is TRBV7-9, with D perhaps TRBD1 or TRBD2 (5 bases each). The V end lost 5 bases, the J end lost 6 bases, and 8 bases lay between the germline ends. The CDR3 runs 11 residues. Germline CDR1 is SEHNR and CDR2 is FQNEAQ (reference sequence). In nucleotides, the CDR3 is TGTGCCAGCAGCCAGGGACGCGAGCAGTACTTC. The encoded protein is CASSQGREQYF.

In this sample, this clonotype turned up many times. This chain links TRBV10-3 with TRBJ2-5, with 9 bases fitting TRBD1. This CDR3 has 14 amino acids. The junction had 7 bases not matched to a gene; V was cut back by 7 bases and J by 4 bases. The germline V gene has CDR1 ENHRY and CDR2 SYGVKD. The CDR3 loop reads CAIIVGQGPETQYF. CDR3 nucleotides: TGTGCCATCATAGTGGGACAGGGACCAGAGACCCAGTACTTC.

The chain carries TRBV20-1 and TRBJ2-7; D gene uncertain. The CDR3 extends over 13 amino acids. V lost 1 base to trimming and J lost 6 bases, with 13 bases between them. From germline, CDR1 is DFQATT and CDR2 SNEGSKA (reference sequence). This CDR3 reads CSARGVSPVEQYF. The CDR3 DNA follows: TGCAGTGCTAGAGGAGTGAGTCCTGTCGAGCAGTACTTC.

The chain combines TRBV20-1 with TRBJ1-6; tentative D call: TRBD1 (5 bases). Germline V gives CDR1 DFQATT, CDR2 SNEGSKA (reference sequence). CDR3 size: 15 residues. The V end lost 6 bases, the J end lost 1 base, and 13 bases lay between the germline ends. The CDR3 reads CSATQEGSYNSPLHF. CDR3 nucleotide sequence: TGCAGTGCCACACAGGAGGGTTCCTATAATTCACCCCTCCACTTT.

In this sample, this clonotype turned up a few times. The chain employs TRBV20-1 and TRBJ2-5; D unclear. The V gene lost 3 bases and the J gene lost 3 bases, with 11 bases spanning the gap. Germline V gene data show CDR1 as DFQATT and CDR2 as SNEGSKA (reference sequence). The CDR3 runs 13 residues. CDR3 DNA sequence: TGCAGTGCTAGGGATCGCGGAAAAGAGACCCAGTACTTC. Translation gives CSARDRGKETQYF.

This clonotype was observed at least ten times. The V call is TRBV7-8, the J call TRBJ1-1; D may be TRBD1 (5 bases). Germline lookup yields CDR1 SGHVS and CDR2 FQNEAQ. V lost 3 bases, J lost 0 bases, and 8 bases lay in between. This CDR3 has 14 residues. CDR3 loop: CASSFKGMNTEAFF. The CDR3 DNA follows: TGTGCCAGCAGCTTTAAGGGGATGAACACTGAAGCTTTCTTT.

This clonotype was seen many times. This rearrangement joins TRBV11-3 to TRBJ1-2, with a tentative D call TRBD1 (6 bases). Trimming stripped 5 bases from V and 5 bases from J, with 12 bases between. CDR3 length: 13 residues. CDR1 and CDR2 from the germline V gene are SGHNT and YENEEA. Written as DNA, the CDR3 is TGTGCCAGCAGCCCGGACAGCTTATATGGCTACACCTTC. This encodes CASSPDSLYGYTF.

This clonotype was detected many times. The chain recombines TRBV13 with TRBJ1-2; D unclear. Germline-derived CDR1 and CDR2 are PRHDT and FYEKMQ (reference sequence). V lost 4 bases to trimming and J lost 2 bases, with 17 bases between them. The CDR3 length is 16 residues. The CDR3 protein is CASSSLQRRENYGYTF. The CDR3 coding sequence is TGTGCCAGCAGCTCCCTACAACGGAGGGAAAACTATGGCTACACCTTC.